This TCR beta chain comes out of a study of cytomegalovirus exposure and HLA in healthy donors. For the study at large: The approximately 120 validation repertoires used the same platform as the 666 first-cohort repertoires, a later analysis reported.

With V trimmed by 4 bases and J by 4 bases, 9 bases remained unmatched. Germline values: CDR1 SGHRS, CDR2 YFSETQ. The CDR3 length is 15 residues. TCRdb keeps only in-frame clones here, not all; method: immunoSEQ multiplex PCR. The data contain around 71,000 clones, approximately 93% of them seen just once; the ten biggest clones take up approximately 1.3%. The sequence derives from a man younger than 35 in good health and CMV-seropositive. Sequencing was performed on PBMCs. The J gene is TRBJ2-3, the V gene TRBV5-1, with 7 nucleotides matching TRBD1. The CDR3 DNA reads TGCGCCAGCAGCCCCGGAGGCCAGGGGGCAGATACGCAGTATTTT. Translation gives CASSPGGQGADTQYF.